The present entry profiles one TCR beta chain with its context. What it recognizes is unknown. This specimen belongs to a study of T cell responses to AZD1222 COVID-19 vaccine. Sequenced by immunoSEQ multiplex PCR; TCRdb stores in-frame clones only, minus some. The sample lists about 160,000 clones; around 92% were seen once. Germline CDR1 is MNHEY and CDR2 is SVGAGI. The V gene end was trimmed by 6 bases and the J gene end by 2 bases; junction bases not matched to a gene: 2. The CDR3 runs to 14 residues. Study-wide results and caveats: Mostly white British, mostly female donors; authors suggested clonal diversity may be underestimated.

The sequencing used peripheral blood, collected on day 0 of MenACWY control vaccination. The origin of this receptor is an adult in good health. The V and J genes are TRBV6-5 and TRBJ2-2; 8 bases are a match to TRBD1. The CDR3, as DNA: TGTGCCAGCAGGGGACAGGCCAACACCGGGGAGCTGTTTTTT. Translated, it gives CASRGQANTGELFF.